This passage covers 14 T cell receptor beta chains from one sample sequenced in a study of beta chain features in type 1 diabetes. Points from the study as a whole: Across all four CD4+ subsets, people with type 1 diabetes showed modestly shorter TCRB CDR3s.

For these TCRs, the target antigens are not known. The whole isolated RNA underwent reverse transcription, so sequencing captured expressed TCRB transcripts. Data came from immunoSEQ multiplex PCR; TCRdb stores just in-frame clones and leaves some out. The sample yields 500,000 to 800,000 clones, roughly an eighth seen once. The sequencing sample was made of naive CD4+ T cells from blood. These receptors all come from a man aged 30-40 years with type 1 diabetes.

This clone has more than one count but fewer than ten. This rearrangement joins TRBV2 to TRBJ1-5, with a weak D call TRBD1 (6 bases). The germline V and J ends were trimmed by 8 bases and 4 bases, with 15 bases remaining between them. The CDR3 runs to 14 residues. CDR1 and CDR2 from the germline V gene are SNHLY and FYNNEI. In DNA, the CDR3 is TGTGCCAGCGGAAGTACAGGGACAAATCAGCCCCAGCATTTT. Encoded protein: CASGSTGTNQPQHF.

CDR3 sequence (DNA): TGTGCCAGCTCACCAGTGATCCACCAAGAGACCCAGTACTTC. Protein product: CASSPVIHQETQYF. The chain uses TRBV18 and TRBJ2-5, with D unclear. The CDR3 runs to 14 residues. From germline, CDR1 is KGHSH and CDR2 LQKENI. V was shortened by 2 bases and J by 0 bases, with 7 bases between the two germline ends. Full variable domain (remainder filled in from reference TRBV18 and TRBJ2-5): NAGVMQNPRHLVRRRGQEARLRCSPMKGHSHVYWYRQLPEEGLKFMVYLQKENIIDESGMPKERFSAEFPKEGPSILRIQQVVRGDSAAYFCASSPVIHQETQYFGPGTRLLVL.

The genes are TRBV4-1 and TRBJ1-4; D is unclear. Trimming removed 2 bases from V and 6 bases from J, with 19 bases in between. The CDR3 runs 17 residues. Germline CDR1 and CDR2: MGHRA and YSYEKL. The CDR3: CASSQSGVSLKYEKLFF. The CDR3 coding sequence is TGCGCCAGCAGCCAAAGCGGGGTCTCGCTCAAGTATGAAAAACTGTTTTTT.

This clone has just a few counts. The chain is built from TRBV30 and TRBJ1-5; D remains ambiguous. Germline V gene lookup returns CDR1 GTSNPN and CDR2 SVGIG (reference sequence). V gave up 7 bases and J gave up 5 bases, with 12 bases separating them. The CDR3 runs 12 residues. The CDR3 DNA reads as TGTGCCTCCGCGGCTTCTGATCAGCCCCAGCATTTT. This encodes CASAASDQPQHF.

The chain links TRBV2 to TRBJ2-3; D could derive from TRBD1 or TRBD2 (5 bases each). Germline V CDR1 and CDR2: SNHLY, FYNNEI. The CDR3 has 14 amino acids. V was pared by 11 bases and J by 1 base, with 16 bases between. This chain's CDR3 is CALTWLGGTDTQYF. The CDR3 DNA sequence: TGTGCCCTAACGTGGTTGGGGGGCACAGATACGCAGTATTTT.

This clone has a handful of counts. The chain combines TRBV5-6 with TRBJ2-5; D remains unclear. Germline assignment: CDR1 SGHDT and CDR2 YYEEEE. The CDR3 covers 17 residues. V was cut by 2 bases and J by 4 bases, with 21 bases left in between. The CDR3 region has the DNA TGTGCCAGCAGCTTAATCGACTTGACTCTCTCAACAGAGACCCAGTACTTC. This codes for CASSLIDLTLSTETQYF.

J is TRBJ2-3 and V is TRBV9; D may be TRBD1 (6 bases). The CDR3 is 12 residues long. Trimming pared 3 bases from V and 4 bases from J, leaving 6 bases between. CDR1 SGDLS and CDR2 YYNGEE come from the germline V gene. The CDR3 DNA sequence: TGTGCCAGCAGCGCAGGGGCAGATACGCAGTATTTT. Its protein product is CASSAGADTQYF.

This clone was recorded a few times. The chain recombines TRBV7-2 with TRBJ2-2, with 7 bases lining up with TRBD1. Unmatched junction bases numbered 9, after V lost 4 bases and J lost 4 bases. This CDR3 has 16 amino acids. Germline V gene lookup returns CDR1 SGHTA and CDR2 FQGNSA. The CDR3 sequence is CASSWNRGDGTGELFF. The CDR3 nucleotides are TGTGCCAGCAGCTGGAACAGGGGCGACGGCACCGGGGAGCTGTTTTTT.

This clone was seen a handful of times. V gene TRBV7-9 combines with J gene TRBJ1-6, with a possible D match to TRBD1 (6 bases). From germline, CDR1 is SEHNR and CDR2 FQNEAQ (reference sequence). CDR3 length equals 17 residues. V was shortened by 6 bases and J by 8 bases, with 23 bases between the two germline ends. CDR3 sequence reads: CASRSHPGRKGDSPLHF. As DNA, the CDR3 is TGTGCCAGCAGATCTCATCCCGGGCGAAAGGGGGATTCACCCCTCCACTTT.

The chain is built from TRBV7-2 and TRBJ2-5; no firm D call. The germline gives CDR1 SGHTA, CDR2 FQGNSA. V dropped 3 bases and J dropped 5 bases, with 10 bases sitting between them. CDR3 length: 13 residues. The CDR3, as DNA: TGTGCCAGCAGCTTGAACTGGCCGGAGACCCAGTACTTC. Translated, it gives CASSLNWPETQYF.

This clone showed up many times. CDR3: CATSQRTGIDNNEQFF. In nucleotides, the CDR3 is TGTGCCACCAGCCAACGGACAGGGATTGACAACAATGAGCAGTTCTTC. This rearrangement joins TRBV15 to TRBJ2-1; 8 nucleotides line up with TRBD1. Per the germline V gene, CDR1 is LNHNV and CDR2 is YYDKDF (reference sequence). Trimming took 5 bases from V and 5 from J; bases not matched to a gene: 11. The CDR3 consists of 16 residues.

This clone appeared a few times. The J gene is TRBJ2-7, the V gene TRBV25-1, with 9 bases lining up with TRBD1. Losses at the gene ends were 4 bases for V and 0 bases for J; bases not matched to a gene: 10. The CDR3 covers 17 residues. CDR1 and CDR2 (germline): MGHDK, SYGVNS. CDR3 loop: CASSVPMTGGASYEQYF. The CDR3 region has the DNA TGTGCCAGCAGTGTCCCTATGACAGGGGGAGCCTCCTACGAGCAGTACTTC.

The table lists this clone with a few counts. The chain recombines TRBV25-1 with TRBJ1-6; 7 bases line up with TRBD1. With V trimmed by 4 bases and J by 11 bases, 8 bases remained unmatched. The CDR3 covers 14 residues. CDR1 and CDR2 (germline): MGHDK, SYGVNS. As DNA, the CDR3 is TGTGCCAGCAGTGCCCCCGACAGGGCGACACCCCTCCACTTT. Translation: CASSAPDRATPLHF.

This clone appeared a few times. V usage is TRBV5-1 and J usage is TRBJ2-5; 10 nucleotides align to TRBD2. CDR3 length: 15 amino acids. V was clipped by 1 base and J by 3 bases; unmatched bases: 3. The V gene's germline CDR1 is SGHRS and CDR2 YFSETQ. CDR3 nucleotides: TGCGCCAGCAGCTTGCCTCTAGCGGGGGAAGAGACCCAGTACTTC. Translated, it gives CASSLPLAGEETQYF.